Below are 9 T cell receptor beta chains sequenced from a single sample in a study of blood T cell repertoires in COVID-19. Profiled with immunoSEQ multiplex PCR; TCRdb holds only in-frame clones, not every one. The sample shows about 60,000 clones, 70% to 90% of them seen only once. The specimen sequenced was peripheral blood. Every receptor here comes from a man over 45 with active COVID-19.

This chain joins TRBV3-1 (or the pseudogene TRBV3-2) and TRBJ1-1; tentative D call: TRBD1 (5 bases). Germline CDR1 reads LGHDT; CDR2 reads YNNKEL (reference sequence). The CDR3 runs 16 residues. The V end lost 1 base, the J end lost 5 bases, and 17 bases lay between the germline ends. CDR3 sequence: CASSQGVQGRGTEAFF. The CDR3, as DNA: TGTGCCAGCAGCCAAGGAGTCCAGGGTAGAGGAACTGAAGCTTTCTTT.

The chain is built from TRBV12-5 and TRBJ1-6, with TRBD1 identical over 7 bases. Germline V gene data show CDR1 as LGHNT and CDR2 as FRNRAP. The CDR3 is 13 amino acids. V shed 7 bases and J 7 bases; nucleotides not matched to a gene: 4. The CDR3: CASAQGGNSPLHF. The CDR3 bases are TGTGCTAGTGCCCAGGGGGGCAATTCACCCCTCCACTTT.

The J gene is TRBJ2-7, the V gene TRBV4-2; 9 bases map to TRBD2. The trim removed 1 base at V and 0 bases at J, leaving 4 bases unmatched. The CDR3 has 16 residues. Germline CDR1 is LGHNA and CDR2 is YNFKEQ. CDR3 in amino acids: CASSQGAGGLSYEQYF. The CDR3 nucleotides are TGTGCCAGCAGCCAAGGAGCGGGGGGCCTCTCCTACGAGCAGTACTTC.

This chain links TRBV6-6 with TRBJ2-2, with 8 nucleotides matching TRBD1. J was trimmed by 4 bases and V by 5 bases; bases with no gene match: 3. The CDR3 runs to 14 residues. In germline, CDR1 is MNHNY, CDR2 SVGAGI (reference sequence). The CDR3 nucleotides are TGTGCCAGCAGTCAGACAGGGGCCACCGGGGAGCTGTTTTTT. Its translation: CASSQTGATGELFF.

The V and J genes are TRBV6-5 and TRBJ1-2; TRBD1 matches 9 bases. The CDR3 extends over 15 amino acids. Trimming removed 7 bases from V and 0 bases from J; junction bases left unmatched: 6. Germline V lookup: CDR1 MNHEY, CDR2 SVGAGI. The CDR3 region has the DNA TGTGCCAGCAATAGTCACAGGGGGCCTAACTATGGCTACACCTTC. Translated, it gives CASNSHRGPNYGYTF.

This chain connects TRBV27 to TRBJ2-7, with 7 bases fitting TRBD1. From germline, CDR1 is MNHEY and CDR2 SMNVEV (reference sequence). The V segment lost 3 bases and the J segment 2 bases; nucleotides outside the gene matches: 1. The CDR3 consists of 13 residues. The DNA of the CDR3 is TGTGCCAGCAGTTTGCAGGGGGCCTACGAGCAGTACTTC. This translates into CASSLQGAYEQYF.

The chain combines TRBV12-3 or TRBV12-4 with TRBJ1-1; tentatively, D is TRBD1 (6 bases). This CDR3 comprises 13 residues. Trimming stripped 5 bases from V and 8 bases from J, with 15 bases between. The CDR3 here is CASSRPGHREAFF. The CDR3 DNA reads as TGTGCCAGCAGTCGACCGGGACATCGAGAAGCTTTCTTT.

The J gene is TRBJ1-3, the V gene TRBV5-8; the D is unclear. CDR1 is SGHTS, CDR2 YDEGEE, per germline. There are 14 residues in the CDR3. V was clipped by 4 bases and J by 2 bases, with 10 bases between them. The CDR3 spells CASSPRSPGNTIYF. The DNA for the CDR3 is TGTGCCAGCAGCCCTAGGAGTCCTGGAAACACCATATATTTT.

CDR3 sequence reads: CASSLGTGGYGYTF. The CDR3 nucleotides read TGTGCCAGCAGCTTGGGGACAGGGGGCTATGGCTACACCTTC. The chain uses TRBV5-6 and TRBJ1-2, with TRBD1 matching 10 bases. The CDR3 is made up of 14 amino acids. J was trimmed by 4 bases and V by 0 bases; bases with no gene match: 0. Germline V lookup: CDR1 SGHDT, CDR2 YYEEEE.